This T cell receptor beta chain was found in a study of regulatory T cells in long-lasting Graves disease. Study details: Persistent Graves' disease denoted over 5 years of antithyroid drugs plus positive TSH receptor antibodies. Study findings and constraints: It was possible that the small sample size reduced accuracy. With persistent disease, TRBV28, TRBJ1-2 and TRBJ2-5 were the favored segments. Clonotypes that were public and shared totalled roughly 3,000 in persistent patients versus over 800 in new patients.

This CDR3 comprises 14 residues. Germline V gene data show CDR1 as SGHTA and CDR2 as FQGTGA. V lost 2 bases and J 6 bases, leaving 13 bases between the germline ends. Details on this clonotype: Its specificity is not known.

Sequencing libraries for TCR beta were prepared with iRepertoire HTBI primers and Arm-PCR of CDR3 regions. In TCRdb, the multiplex PCR reads were re-called with MiXCR into one record per CDR3 protein. The sample carries some 470,000 distinct CDR3 sequences, 20% to 25% recorded once. The time point here: persistent/refractory GD, antithyroid drugs over 5 years with positive TRAb. PBMC-derived RNA was used for the TCR library. This clonotype was obtained from a female donor with Graves disease. The chain couples TRBV7-3 to TRBJ1-1; the D gene is possibly TRBD1 (6 bases). Sample: peripheral blood mononuclear cells (PBMCs), taken when the disease was refractory, from a patient treated with antithyroid drugs. Here the CDR3 DNA reads TGTGCCAGCAGCTTAGGGGCAGGGGCCCCTGAAGCTTTCTTT. Translated, it gives CASSLGAGAPEAFF. Looking up the rest from reference TRBV7-3 and TRBJ1-1 gives the full variable domain: GAGVSQTPSNKVTEKGKYVELRCDPISGHTALYWYRQSLGQGPEFLIYFQGTGAADDSGLPNDRFFAVRPEGSVSTLKIQRTERGDSAVYLCASSLGAGAPEAFFGQGTRLTVV.